A single sample gave rise to the 20 T cell receptor beta chains below, sequenced in a study of blood T cells in healthy people across ages. Alongside a J-beta primer mix, a sample-barcoded 5' primer served in a second PCR lasting about 7 to 11 cycles. Each CDR3 protein is one row after TCRdb ran MiXCR on the 5' RACE reads. Of roughly 1,100,000 distinct CDR3 sequences listed, approximately 25% are singletons. These records were also assigned to another study, of T cells of mothers and their children.

The sample comprised blood. These TCRs come from a girl aged 2 to 9 in good health.

This clonotype was detected a few times. V and J are TRBV27 and TRBJ2-3; the match to TRBD2 covers 10 bases. The CDR3 consists of 17 residues. Per the germline V gene, CDR1 is MNHEY and CDR2 is SMNVEV (reference sequence). V dropped 1 base and J dropped 6; count of bases not matched to a gene: 10. CDR3 sequence reads: CASSLLGSGRHPDTQYF. Written as DNA, the CDR3 is TGTGCCAGCAGTTTATTGGGTAGCGGGAGGCATCCCGATACGCAGTATTTT.

This clonotype was seen a few times. The CDR3 loop is CASSYSLGQGHEKLFF. The CDR3 region has the DNA TGTGCCAGCAGTTACTCGCTGGGACAGGGGCACGAAAAACTGTTTTTT. This chain links TRBV6-5 with TRBJ1-4; 10 nucleotides match TRBD1. CDR1 and CDR2 (germline): MNHEY, SVGAGI. The CDR3 runs to 16 residues. Unmatched junction bases numbered 6, after V lost 0 bases and J lost 8 bases.

This clonotype was seen only a few times. The rearrangement links TRBV2 to TRBJ2-6, with D unclear. The CDR3 covers 14 residues. V was shortened by 4 bases and J by 2 bases, with 6 bases between the two germline ends. CDR1 and CDR2 (germline): SNHLY, FYNNEI. CDR3 in amino acids: CASSATAGANVLTF. The CDR3 DNA sequence: TGTGCCAGCAGTGCAACAGCTGGGGCCAACGTCCTGACTTTC. The full variable domain, completed using reference TRBV2 and TRBJ2-6, is EPEVTQTPSHQVTQMGQEVILRCVPISNHLYFYWYRQILGQKVEFLVSFYNNEISEKSEIFDDQFSVERPDGSNFTLKIRSTKLEDSAMYFCASSATAGANVLTFGAGSRLTVL.

The chain couples TRBV27 to TRBJ1-4; TRBD1 matches at 11 bases. Germline V gene lookup returns CDR1 MNHEY and CDR2 SMNVEV (reference sequence). The CDR3 loop spans 16 amino acids. V dropped 5 bases and J dropped 8; count of bases not matched to a gene: 10. The DNA of the CDR3 is TGTGCCAGCAGTCTCTCACCGGACAGGGGGCGGGAAAAACTGTTTTTT. It translates to CASSLSPDRGREKLFF.

The rearrangement joins TRBV27 to TRBJ2-5; the match to TRBD2 covers 14 bases. Trimming took 4 bases from V and 4 from J; bases not matched to a gene: 5. Germline CDR1 MNHEY, CDR2 SMNVEV (reference sequence). The CDR3 extends over 16 amino acids. The CDR3 sequence is CASSSGLAGGAETQYF. CDR3 nucleotide sequence: TGTGCCAGCAGTTCCGGACTAGCGGGAGGCGCAGAGACCCAGTACTTC.

V usage is TRBV4-3 and J usage is TRBJ2-7; no firm D call. V lost 0 bases, J lost 2 bases, and 8 bases lay in between. The CDR3 runs to 14 residues. Germline V gives CDR1 LGHNA, CDR2 YSLEER. The CDR3 is CASSQDAVAYEQYF. Written as DNA, the CDR3 is TGCGCCAGCAGCCAAGACGCGGTAGCCTACGAGCAGTACTTC.

The chain links TRBV29-1 to TRBJ2-5, with D tentatively TRBD2 (6 bases). V lost 3 bases, J lost 4 bases, and 12 bases lay in between. Germline assignment: CDR1 SQVTM and CDR2 ANQGSEA. This CDR3 spans 13 amino acids. CDR3 bases: TGCAGCGTTGAGAGGCGGGGATCAGAGACCCAGTACTTC. It yields the protein CSVERRGSETQYF.

This clonotype was detected only a few times. The genes are TRBV15 and TRBJ2-7; a possible D gene is TRBD2 (6 bases). V lost 5 bases to trimming and J lost 4 bases, with 24 bases between them. CDR3 length: 17 amino acids. Germline values: CDR1 LNHNV, CDR2 YYDKDF (reference sequence). The CDR3 DNA reads TGTGCCACCAGCGTCCCAAAACCGGGGCAGGGAGGATACGAGCAGTACTTC. Its protein product is CATSVPKPGQGGYEQYF.

The CDR3 nucleotides read TGCGCCAGCAGCCAAGCGTTATCGGGGGGGCTCAATGAGCAGTTCTTC. It is translated as CASSQALSGGLNEQFF. This chain joins TRBV4-1 and TRBJ2-1; 8 nucleotides line up with TRBD2. The CDR3 is made up of 16 amino acids. V trimming: 1 base; J trimming: 6 bases; junction bases outside the gene matches: 8. Germline CDR1 MGHRA, CDR2 YSYEKL.

V gene TRBV20-1 combines with J gene TRBJ2-5; 8 nucleotides match TRBD2. This CDR3 is built from 16 residues. Trimming removed 0 bases from V and 4 bases from J; junction bases left unmatched: 10. Germline V gene data show CDR1 as DFQATT and CDR2 as SNEGSKA (reference sequence). In nucleotides, the CDR3 is TGCAGTGCTAGAGAAGGGGAAAGCGGGAGAAGAGAGACCCAGTACTTC. Its protein product is CSAREGESGRRETQYF.

This chain uses TRBV27 with TRBJ1-1; D remains ambiguous. V dropped 5 bases and J dropped 5 bases, with 15 bases sitting between them. There are 14 residues in the CDR3. Germline V gene lookup returns CDR1 MNHEY and CDR2 SMNVEV (reference sequence). CDR3 sequence reads: CASSRALPATEAFF. CDR3 sequence (DNA): TGTGCCAGCAGTCGGGCCCTTCCTGCGACTGAAGCTTTCTTT.

V is TRBV7-2 and J is TRBJ1-2, with 9 nucleotides matching TRBD1. The CDR3 is made up of 15 amino acids. Per germline, CDR1 SGHTA and CDR2 FQGNSA. The V segment lost 0 bases and the J segment 4 bases; nucleotides outside the gene matches: 3. CDR3 bases: TGTGCCAGCAGCTTAGCGGGACAGGGTATCTATGGCTACACCTTC. Its protein product is CASSLAGQGIYGYTF.

The chain has TRBV7-2 and TRBJ2-3; D is uncertain. The length of the CDR3 is 13 residues. Germline V gene data show CDR1 as SGHTA and CDR2 as FQGNSA. Trimming pared 5 bases from V and 8 bases from J, leaving 14 bases between. CDR3 sequence: CASSLQHTATQYF. The CDR3 coding sequence is TGTGCCAGCAGCCTACAACATACTGCTACGCAGTATTTT.

The chain uses TRBV6-5 and TRBJ1-2; no firm D call. CDR3 length equals 13 residues. Germline CDR1 and CDR2: MNHEY and SVGAGI. Trimming stripped 1 base from V and 5 bases from J, with 8 bases between. The CDR3, as DNA: TGTGCCAGCAGTTACTATTCCTCTTATGGCTACACCTTC. Protein: CASSYYSSYGYTF.

J is TRBJ1-4 and V is TRBV2; D not resolved. The CDR3 is made up of 16 amino acids. V dropped 2 bases and J dropped 7 bases, with 17 bases sitting between them. Germline V lookup: CDR1 SNHLY, CDR2 FYNNEI. DNA for the CDR3: TGTGCCAGCAGTGAAATAGCGGGCGGACGGGGTGAAAAACTGTTTTTT. Its protein is CASSEIAGGRGEKLFF.

The chain uses TRBV7-9 and TRBJ1-1, with a weak D call TRBD1 (6 bases). V lost 0 bases and J lost 7, with 15 bases in between. The CDR3 runs to 15 residues. Per germline, CDR1 SEHNR and CDR2 FQNEAQ (reference sequence). The CDR3 bases are TGTGCCAGCAGCTTAGCCCCCTCAACAGGGAATGAAGCTTTCTTT. This sequence encodes CASSLAPSTGNEAFF.

This clonotype has a handful of counts. The chain uses TRBV29-1 and TRBJ1-2; D is undetermined. Trimming pared 3 bases from V and 5 bases from J, leaving 7 bases between. The CDR3 is 11 amino acids. From germline, CDR1 is SQVTM and CDR2 ANQGSEA. The chain's CDR3 is CSVDPGYGYTF. DNA of the CDR3: TGCAGCGTTGACCCGGGATATGGCTACACCTTC.

The CDR3 DNA sequence: TGTGCCACCAGCACGGGCGGGTCCCAGTCCGGGACGCAGTATTTT. It encodes CATSTGGSQSGTQYF. V usage is TRBV15 and J usage is TRBJ2-3, with D perhaps matching TRBD2 (5 bases). The CDR3 extends over 15 amino acids. V dropped 4 bases and J dropped 9 bases, with 20 bases sitting between them. Germline-derived CDR1 and CDR2 are LNHNV and YYDKDF (reference sequence).

This clonotype has only a few counts. A read error may account for a junction end that differs from germline. As DNA, the CDR3 is TGTGCCAGCAGCCAAGACTCCTGGGACAAACGGGAGACCCAATACTTC. Translation gives CASSQDSWDKRETQYF. The genes are TRBV4-2 and TRBJ2-5; tentatively, D is TRBD1 or TRBD2 (6 bases each). In germline, CDR1 is LGHNA, CDR2 YNFKEQ. The CDR3 is 16 residues long.

The rearrangement joins TRBV4-2 to TRBJ1-1; D is unclear. The germline V gene encodes CDR1 LGHNA and CDR2 YNFKEQ. V was trimmed by 0 bases and J by 5 bases, leaving 13 bases between them. The CDR3 runs to 15 residues. The CDR3 nucleotides are TGTGCCAGCAGCCAAGATCGGGGTTCGTGGACTGAAGCTTTCTTT. Encoded protein: CASSQDRGSWTEAFF.